One T cell receptor beta chain is described in this entry. Its specificity is not known. These data are taken from a study of naive CD8 T cells in extremely preterm neonates. Study results and caveats: Preterm samples differed in productive template counts; sample size was small. Relative to older groups, preterm infants had shorter, less trimmed CDR3s with fewer N additions.

This table comes from immunoSEQ multiplex PCR, and its TCRdb copy is limited to in-frame clones, with some not included. The sample lists 20,000 to 30,000 clones, about 91% seen once, with 0.93% in the top ten. Preterm samples came from extremely preterm deliveries at roughly 22-28 weeks. The sample holds sorted live naive CD8+ CD45RA+CCR7+ T cells. V dropped 0 bases and J dropped 2 bases, with 9 bases sitting between them. CDR3 size: 14 residues. The germline CDR1 and CDR2 sequences are SGDLS and YYNGEE. Sequencing was carried out using naive CD8+ T cells from cord blood. V is TRBV9 and J is TRBJ2-7; D may be TRBD1 (5 bases). This receptor was taken from a boy who was born preterm. The CDR3 loop is CASSVGWGAYEQYF. The CDR3 region has the DNA TGTGCCAGCAGCGTAGGGTGGGGCGCCTACGAGCAGTACTTC.